Shown below are 11 T cell receptor beta chains from a single sample sequenced in a study of blood T cells in healthy people across ages. Through a sample-barcoded 5' primer and a J-beta primer mix, a second PCR was run for about 6 to 11 cycles. TCRdb called the 5' RACE reads again in MiXCR, with one record for every CDR3 protein. The data contain about a million distinct CDR3 sequences, approximately 49% of them seen just once; the ten biggest clones take up around an eighth. Material for sequencing was blood. Receptors originate from a man younger than 40 in good health.

V and J are TRBV12-3 or TRBV12-4 and TRBJ1-2; 9 positions agree with TRBD1. CDR3 length equals 14 residues. The J segment lost 4 bases and the V segment lost 10 bases, leaving 10 bases of the junction unmatched. This CDR3 is CAIDETDRGYGYTF. The CDR3, as DNA: TGTGCCATCGACGAAACGGACAGGGGCTATGGCTACACCTTC.

The V and J genes are TRBV28 and TRBJ1-2; D is uncertain. The CDR3 contains 14 residues. The V gene lost 4 bases and the J gene lost 5 bases, with 14 bases spanning the gap. Germline V CDR1 and CDR2: MDHEN, SYDVKM. This CDR3 reads CASSSRASLYGYTF. CDR3 coding DNA: TGTGCCAGCAGTTCCAGAGCGTCACTATATGGCTACACCTTC.

The chain couples TRBV12-3 or TRBV12-4 to TRBJ2-7, with TRBD1 as a possible D gene (5 bases). This CDR3 is 15 amino acids long. V shed 1 base and J shed 3 bases, with 13 bases lying between them. CDR3 in DNA: TGTGCCAGCAGTTTAGGACAGTTTTCAGACTACGAGCAGTACTTC. It is translated as CASSLGQFSDYEQYF.

This chain joins TRBV20-1 and TRBJ2-7; the D gene could be TRBD1 or TRBD2 (5 bases each). The CDR3 loop spans 13 amino acids. Germline-derived CDR1 and CDR2 are DFQATT and SNEGSKA (reference sequence). Trimming took off 2 bases at V and 4 bases at J, with 12 bases between the two ends. CDR3 protein: CSARMWGKYEQYF. CDR3 in DNA: TGCAGTGCTAGAATGTGGGGGAAATACGAGCAGTACTTC.

This clonotype was observed a few times. The gene calls are TRBV29-1 and TRBJ1-2; no clear D gene. The CDR3 is made up of 12 amino acids. Germline V lookup: CDR1 SQVTM, CDR2 ANQGSEA. Trimming cost V 2 bases and J 5 bases, with 9 bases left between them. CDR3 amino acids: CSVETVKYGYTF. CDR3 coding DNA: TGCAGCGTTGAAACGGTGAAGTATGGCTACACCTTC.

In this sample, this clonotype turned up many times. This sequence joins TRBV4-1 and TRBJ2-7, with D perhaps being TRBD1 or TRBD2 (5 bases each). V was cut by 0 bases and J by 4 bases, with 13 bases left in between. CDR1 is MGHRA and CDR2 is YSYEKL in the germline V gene. CDR3 length: 15 residues. CDR3 coding DNA: TGCGCCAGCAGCCAAGATGCAGGGAGAATTTACGAGCAGTACTTC. The encoded protein is CASSQDAGRIYEQYF.

This clonotype has more than one count but fewer than ten. At one end the junction does not follow the germline gene, possibly because of a read error. The gene calls are TRBV5-1 and TRBJ2-3, with D perhaps TRBD2 (6 bases). Germline V gene lookup returns CDR1 SGHRS and CDR2 YFSETQ. The CDR3 is 14 residues long. The CDR3, as DNA: TGTGCCAGCAGTTTGGGGGAGGGCACAGATACGCAGTATTTT. This translates into CASSLGEGTDTQYF. The variable domain in full, completed from reference TRBV5-1 and TRBJ2-3, reads KAGVTQTPRYLIKTRGQQVTLSCSPISGHRSVSWYQQTPGQGLQFLFEYFSETQRNKGNFPGRFSGRQFSNSRSEMNVSTLELGDSALYLCASSLGEGTDTQYFGPGTRLTVL.

The chain carries TRBV6-2 or TRBV6-3 and TRBJ2-6; unclear D gene. V was pared by 5 bases and J by 1 base, with 6 bases between. From germline, CDR1 is MNHEY and CDR2 SVGEGT. The CDR3 loop spans 14 amino acids. The CDR3 sequence is CASSRASGANVLTF. The CDR3 bases are TGTGCCAGCAGTCGGGCGTCTGGGGCCAACGTCCTGACTTTC.

This clonotype was seen more than once but under ten times. The chain joins TRBV12-3 or TRBV12-4 to TRBJ1-1; TRBD1 is a possible D gene (6 bases). Trimming shortened V by 3 bases and J by 10 bases, and 12 bases separated the two germline ends. This CDR3 contains 12 residues. The CDR3 nucleotides are TGTGCCAGCAGTTTGGGTGGGGGGCCAGCTTTCTTT. This codes for CASSLGGGPAFF.

The V call is TRBV14, the J call TRBJ2-5; D unclear. CDR1 is SGHDN and CDR2 is FVKESK in the germline V gene. V dropped 0 bases and J dropped 5 bases, with 13 bases sitting between them. There are 15 residues in the CDR3. In DNA form, the CDR3 reads TGTGCCAGCAGCCAAGAAAGTTCCGGGTGGGAGACCCAGTACTTC. This gives the protein CASSQESSGWETQYF.

The genes are TRBV7-9 and TRBJ2-7; no definite D call. The end of the DNA aligns better with TRBJ2-5, so the J call may be wrong. The CDR3 is 15 amino acids. Germline assignment: CDR1 SEHNR and CDR2 FQNEAQ (reference sequence). The CDR3 nucleotides read TGTGCCAGCAGCTTAGTAAATGTGGCGTCAGAGACCCAGTACTTC. Translating it yields CASSLVNVASETQYF.